The present T cell receptor (beta chain) was sequenced within a study of graft-versus-host responses after intestinal transplantation. Overall study findings and caveats: GvH clones turned up in recipient marrow; some had shown up first in ileum or blood.

This clone was found a few times. Its specificity is not known. The method was immunoSEQ multiplex PCR; TCRdb's version includes in-frame clones alone and lacks a portion of them. The sample consists of roughly 120,000 clones, around nine tenths of them appearing once. This TCR was recovered from a human donor who received an intestinal transplant. Sequences were derived from unstimulated CD4+ T cells sorted from spleen or lymph node cells, sampled before intestinal transplant.

The CDR3 protein is CASSLQGWITEAFF. CDR3 DNA: TGCGCCAGCAGCTTACAGGGGTGGATCACTGAAGCTTTCTTT. The rearrangement joins TRBV5-1 to TRBJ1-1; 7 bases fit TRBD1. Germline values: CDR1 SGHRS, CDR2 YFSETQ. The CDR3 spans 14 residues. The V segment lost 2 bases and the J segment 4 bases; nucleotides outside the gene matches: 5. The complete variable domain, with remaining parts taken from reference TRBV5-1 and TRBJ1-1, reads KAGVTQTPRYLIKTRGQQVTLSCSPISGHRSVSWYQQTPGQGLQFLFEYFSETQRNKGNFPGRFSGRQFSNSRSEMNVSTLELGDSALYLCASSLQGWITEAFFGQGTRLTVV.